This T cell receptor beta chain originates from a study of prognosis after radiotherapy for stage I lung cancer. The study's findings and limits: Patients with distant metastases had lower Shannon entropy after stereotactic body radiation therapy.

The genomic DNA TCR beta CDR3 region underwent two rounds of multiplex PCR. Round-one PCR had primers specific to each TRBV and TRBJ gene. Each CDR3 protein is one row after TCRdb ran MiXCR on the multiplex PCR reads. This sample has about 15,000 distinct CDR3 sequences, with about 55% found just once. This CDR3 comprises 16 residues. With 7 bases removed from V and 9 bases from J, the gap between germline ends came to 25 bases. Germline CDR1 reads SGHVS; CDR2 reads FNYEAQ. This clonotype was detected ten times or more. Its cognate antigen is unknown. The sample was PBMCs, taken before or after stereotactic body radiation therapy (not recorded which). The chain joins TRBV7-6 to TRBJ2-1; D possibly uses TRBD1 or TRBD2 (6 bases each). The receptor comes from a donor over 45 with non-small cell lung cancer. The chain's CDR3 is CASTNRSGTLGGEQFF. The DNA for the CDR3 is TGTGCCAGCACAAATCGTTCCGGGACTTTAGGGGGTGAGCAGTTCTTC. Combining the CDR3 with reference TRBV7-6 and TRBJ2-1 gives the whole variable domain GAGVSQSPRYKVTKRGQDVALRCDPISGHVSLYWYRQALGQGPEFLTYFNYEAQQDKSGLPNDRFSAERPEGSISTLTIQRTEQRDSAMYRCASTNRSGTLGGEQFFGPGTRLTVL.